This T cell receptor (beta chain) originates from a study of response to subunit inactivated influenza vaccine. This clonotype was counted between two and nine times. Antigen unknown. TCRdb reprocessed the RT-PCR reads via MiXCR and lists one record per CDR3 protein. This table has 300,000 to 350,000 distinct CDR3 sequences, about 20% appearing once. General study results and limits: That few new T cells are recruited by each seasonal influenza vaccination was the authors' suggestion.

The clonotype was recovered from a man aged 45-69 years who received an inactivated influenza vaccine. Sequenced here: PBMCs from blood, sampled approximately 22 months after vaccination.

This chain's CDR3 is CASQLQRQPPETQYF. The DNA of the CDR3 is TGTGCCAGTCAGCTTCAGAGACAGCCTCCAGAGACCCAGTACTTC. The gene calls are TRBV7-2 and TRBJ2-5; possibly TRBD1 for D (5 bases). The CDR3 sequence is 15 residues long. Germline CDR1 and CDR2: SGHTA and FQGNSA. Trimming removed 9 bases from V and 4 bases from J, with 21 bases in between.